Below are 12 T cell receptor beta chains sequenced from a single sample in a study of shared clonotypes between healthy human individuals. Sequencing used immunoSEQ multiplex PCR; TCRdb keeps in-frame clones, though not all of them. This table holds around 2,000,000 clones, approximately 95% found once. The naive CD8 fraction comprised CD45RO-negative cells positively selected for CCR7 and excluded terminally differentiated effector memory CD45RA+ cells. The sequenced sample consisted of naive CD8+ T cells sorted from blood. The source is a man between 18 and 29 years old in good health.

About this clone itself: Its ends do not fully match the called genes, so a read error is possible. The rearrangement joins TRBV27 to TRBJ2-7; the match to TRBD2 covers 13 bases. The germline V gene has CDR1 MNHEY and CDR2 SMNVEV (reference sequence). This CDR3 has 13 residues. The CDR3 DNA is TGTGCCAGCAGTTCCGGGACTAGCGGGATTTTGAACTTC. Protein sequence: CASSSGTSGILNF.

The chain is built from TRBV19 and TRBJ1-2, with 7 bases fitting TRBD1. Germline CDR1 is LNHDA and CDR2 is SQIVND (reference sequence). J lost 4 bases, V lost 6 bases, and 8 bases had no gene match. This CDR3 has 14 amino acids. CDR3 nucleotides: TGTGCCAGTAGATCGCAGGGGGTGGTCTATGGCTACACCTTC. Translated, it gives CASRSQGVVYGYTF.

J is TRBJ2-7 and V is TRBV4-3; unclear D gene. The CDR3 spans 14 residues. Germline CDR1 and CDR2: LGHNA and YSLEER. Trimming pared 4 bases from V and 5 bases from J, leaving 15 bases between. The CDR3 DNA is TGCGCCAGCAGCCCGAACTACTATGAAAACGAGCAGTACTTC. Protein: CASSPNYYENEQYF.

This chain uses TRBV2 with TRBJ2-7; D is possibly TRBD2 (6 bases). Germline lookup yields CDR1 SNHLY and CDR2 FYNNEI. The CDR3 has 14 residues. V lost 11 bases and J 2 bases, leaving 19 bases between the germline ends. CDR3 in DNA: TGTGCCCAAACGGGGACTTTCAGCCCCTACGAGCAGTACTTC. Amino acid sequence: CAQTGTFSPYEQYF.

Comment on this clone: This same CDR3 is encoded by further DNA sequences in the sample. V gene TRBV9 combines with J gene TRBJ2-1, with D possibly being TRBD1 (6 bases). Trimming left V 2 bases short and J 4 bases short, with 13 bases between. The CDR3 covers 15 residues. Germline assignment: CDR1 SGDLS and CDR2 YYNGEE. CDR3: CASSVSGTPYNEQFF. In nucleotides, the CDR3 is TGTGCCAGCAGCGTCTCCGGGACACCTTACAATGAGCAGTTCTTC.

This chain uses TRBV4-3 with TRBJ2-3; 8 bases fit TRBD2. CDR1 is LGHNA, CDR2 YSLEER, per germline. With 0 bases clipped from V and 3 bases from J, the junction kept 8 bases outside the gene matches. The CDR3 consists of 17 residues. CDR3 nucleotides: TGCGCCAGCAGCCAAGAGCGGACTAGCTTTCGGACAGATACGCAGTATTTT. Translation gives CASSQERTSFRTDTQYF.

This chain joins TRBV5-1 and TRBJ2-7; D might be TRBD1 or TRBD2, each matching 5 bases. The CDR3 extends over 13 amino acids. V gave up 4 bases and J gave up 7 bases, with 15 bases separating them. Per germline, CDR1 SGHRS and CDR2 YFSETQ. CDR3 sequence reads: CASSHGTSWEQYF. In DNA, the CDR3 is TGCGCCAGCAGCCATGGGACCAGTTGGGAGCAGTACTTC.

The chain joins TRBV6-5 to TRBJ2-7; D is possibly TRBD2 (6 bases). Trimming cost V 2 bases and J 2 bases, with 10 bases left between them. Per the germline V gene, CDR1 is MNHEY and CDR2 is SVGAGI. CDR3 length equals 14 residues. CDR3 in amino acids: CASSYGGITYEQYF. The CDR3 DNA reads TGTGCCAGCAGTTACGGCGGGATCACCTACGAGCAGTACTTC.

The chain combines TRBV11-2 with TRBJ1-4; 8 bases line up with TRBD1. Trimming cost V 5 bases and J 1 base; bases outside gene matches: 6. The CDR3 totals 16 residues. Germline CDR1 SGHAT, CDR2 FQNNGV. This CDR3 is CASSPGQAKTNEKLFF. The DNA for the CDR3 is TGTGCCAGCAGCCCGGGACAGGCTAAAACTAATGAAAAACTGTTTTTT.

A remark on this clone: The sample contains more than one DNA sequence encoding this CDR3. The V and J genes are TRBV4-1 and TRBJ2-7; the match to TRBD1 covers 9 bases. The length of the CDR3 is 14 residues. Germline V CDR1 and CDR2: MGHRA, YSYEKL. The J segment lost 3 bases and the V segment lost 3 bases, leaving 3 bases of the junction unmatched. CDR3 amino acids: CASSHPGQGYEQYF. The CDR3 DNA reads TGCGCCAGCAGCCACCCGGGACAGGGCTACGAGCAGTACTTC.

The CDR3, as DNA: TGCAGCGTTCGTCGTCCGGACAGCTACGAGCAGTACTTC. This sequence encodes CSVRRPDSYEQYF. J is TRBJ2-7 and V is TRBV29-1, with D maybe TRBD1 (6 bases). Germline V gene sequence: CDR1 SQVTM, CDR2 ANQGSEA. This CDR3 is 13 amino acids long. V was shortened by 5 bases and J by 3 bases, with 14 bases between the two germline ends.

The J gene is TRBJ2-1, the V gene TRBV9, with D tentatively TRBD2 (5 bases). V lost 3 bases to trimming and J lost 8 bases, with 15 bases between them. The CDR3 loop spans 14 amino acids. Germline values: CDR1 SGDLS, CDR2 YYNGEE. As DNA, the CDR3 is TGTGCCAGCAGCGCCGGGAATAGTATCCATGAGCAGTTCTTC. Translating gives CASSAGNSIHEQFF.